This entry features one TCR beta chain sequence. What it recognizes is unknown. This CDR3 has 13 residues. J gave up 4 bases and V 5 bases, and 2 bases lay outside the gene matches. MiXCR, applied by TCRdb to the 5' RACE reads, yields one record per CDR3 protein. This sample carries under 550,000 distinct CDR3 sequences, approximately 18% of them seen once, and the ten largest clones take about 12%. The sample is drawn from a study of T-cell memory formation after mild COVID-19. Study-level findings and limits: For contracting clones, CD4+ ones sat mainly in CM and EM, CD8+ in EMRA.

The receptor was derived from an adult woman who had mild COVID-19 (a few samples of this study predate the infection). Cell type and time point are not known. Input material: PBMCs or a T cell subset sorted from them (not recorded which). The chain has TRBV12-3 or TRBV12-4 and TRBJ1-3; 7 positions agree with TRBD1. CDR3 nucleotide sequence: TGTGCCAGCAGTCCGGGACAGGGAAACACCATATATTTT. As protein: CASSPGQGNTIYF.